Below are 5 T cell receptor beta chains sequenced from a single sample in a study of OX40 agonist ivuxolimab in advanced cancers. Data came from immunoSEQ multiplex PCR; TCRdb stores just in-frame clones and leaves some out. The table records 55,000 to 70,000 clones, over 80% of them present only once. The sample in question was CD4+ or CD8+ T cells sorted from blood, obtained in a trial of the OX40 agonist ivuxolimab. The receptor source for this set is an adult with an advanced solid tumor such as melanoma, head and neck, liver or kidney cancer.

This clone has only one observation. The rearrangement links TRBV6-5 to TRBJ1-6, with D possibly TRBD1 on 5 matching bases. This CDR3 has 14 residues. Germline CDR1 reads MNHEY; CDR2 reads SVGAGI. The germline V and J ends were trimmed by 7 bases and 7 bases, with 14 bases remaining between them. In DNA, the CDR3 is TGTGCCAGCAATACGGCGGGGGAAAATTCACCCCTCCACTTT. Protein product: CASNTAGENSPLHF.

V is TRBV7-9 and J is TRBJ2-5; D unresolved. V lost 5 bases and J 5 bases, leaving 12 bases between the germline ends. CDR1 and CDR2 from the germline V gene are SEHNR and FQNEAQ (reference sequence). The CDR3 sequence is 13 residues long. CDR3: CASSPPSLETQYF. The CDR3, as DNA: TGTGCCAGCAGCCCCCCAAGCTTGGAGACCCAGTACTTC.

This clone was seen only once. V gene TRBV7-2 combines with J gene TRBJ2-2; TRBD2 matches at 8 bases. Trimming cost V 4 bases and J 6 bases; bases outside gene matches: 4. From germline, CDR1 is SGHTA and CDR2 FQGNSA. CDR3 length: 14 amino acids. The DNA for the CDR3 is TGTGCCAGCAGCTCCCAAGCGGGGGCCGGGGAGCTGTTTTTT. Its translation: CASSSQAGAGELFF.

The rearrangement joins TRBV15 to TRBJ1-2; a possible D gene is TRBD1 (6 bases). There are 18 residues in the CDR3. The germline CDR1 and CDR2 sequences are LNHNV and YYDKDF (reference sequence). Trimming left V 0 bases short and J 5 bases short, with 22 bases between. CDR3: CATSRDRPGQRGGYGYTF. In DNA form, the CDR3 reads TGTGCCACCAGCAGAGATAGGCCGGGACAAAGAGGGGGTTATGGCTACACCTTC.

The genes are TRBV11-3 and TRBJ1-2; 7 bases are a match to TRBD1. J was trimmed by 4 bases and V by 5 bases; bases with no gene match: 4. This CDR3 has 13 amino acids. In germline, CDR1 is SGHNT, CDR2 YENEEA. This chain's CDR3 is CASSPGQIYGYTF. Written as DNA, the CDR3 is TGTGCCAGCAGCCCGGGACAGATCTATGGCTACACCTTC.